These 15 T cell receptor beta chains originate from one sample sequenced in a study of blood T cell repertoires in COVID-19. The data were produced by immunoSEQ multiplex PCR, yet TCRdb's version contains in-frame clones alone and is incomplete. This sample has about 70,000 clones, with around nine tenths found just once. The sample was peripheral blood. The receptor set was obtained from a human donor in a cohort sampled during active COVID-19.

This chain uses TRBV20-1 with TRBJ1-2; D might be TRBD1 (5 bases). This CDR3 contains 11 residues. Per the germline V gene, CDR1 is DFQATT and CDR2 is SNEGSKA (reference sequence). CDR3 residues: CSGGGGYGYTF. For the CDR3, the DNA is TGCAGCGGCGGGGGGGGATATGGCTACACCTTC.

The rearrangement uses TRBV27 and TRBJ2-1, with D perhaps TRBD2 (7 bases). The CDR3 extends over 16 amino acids. Germline V gene lookup returns CDR1 MNHEY and CDR2 SMNVEV (reference sequence). Trimming took off 8 bases at V and 4 bases at J, with 21 bases between the two ends. As DNA, the CDR3 is TGTGCCAGCTCTAACGAGGGGGGGCCCCCTTACAATGAGCAGTTCTTC. This translates into CASSNEGGPPYNEQFF.

The chain is built from TRBV19 and TRBJ1-6; D remains ambiguous. V lost 6 bases, J lost 13 bases, and 16 bases lay in between. CDR3 length equals 13 residues. Germline CDR1 is LNHDA and CDR2 is SQIVND (reference sequence). CDR3 region: CASSMATSSPLHF. CDR3 nucleotides: TGTGCCAGTAGCATGGCAACATCAAGTCCCCTCCACTTT.

The chain carries TRBV10-3 and TRBJ1-1; 9 bases align to TRBD1. This CDR3 is 14 amino acids long. From germline, CDR1 is ENHRY and CDR2 SYGVKD. J lost 6 bases, V lost 6 bases, and 8 bases had no gene match. CDR3 loop: CAIRSGTGISEAFF. The CDR3 coding sequence is TGTGCCATCAGATCCGGGACAGGGATCTCTGAAGCTTTCTTT.

The CDR3 region is CASSAGGTGVNTEAFF. CDR3 DNA: TGTGCCAGCAGCGCAGGAGGGACAGGGGTGAACACTGAAGCTTTCTTT. V is TRBV9 and J is TRBJ1-1; 10 bases align to TRBD1. J lost 0 bases, V lost 3 bases, and 5 bases had no gene match. CDR3 size: 16 residues. Germline CDR1 is SGDLS and CDR2 is YYNGEE. Together with reference TRBV9 and TRBJ1-1, the CDR3 gives the full variable domain: DSGVTQTPKHLITATGQRVTLRCSPRSGDLSVYWYQQSLDQGLQFLIQYYNGEERAKGNILERFSAQQFPDLHSELNLSSLELGDSALYFCASSAGGTGVNTEAFFGQGTRLTVV.

J is TRBJ1-6 and V is TRBV5-1; a weak D match, TRBD1 (5 bases). CDR3 size: 16 residues. V dropped 0 bases and J dropped 3 bases, with 10 bases sitting between them. Germline CDR1 and CDR2: SGHRS and YFSETQ. CDR3 sequence (DNA): TGCGCCAGCAGCTTGGGACAGACCTTCTATAATTCACCCCTCCACTTT. Translated: CASSLGQTFYNSPLHF.

The genes are TRBV7-2 and TRBJ1-1; no reliable D call. The CDR3 is 13 amino acids. The ends were cut back, 1 base at V and 4 bases at J, with 7 bases in the middle. Germline CDR1 SGHTA, CDR2 FQGNSA. The CDR3 coding sequence is TGTGCCAGCAGCTTAGAGCCCGGCACTGAAGCTTTCTTT. It yields the protein CASSLEPGTEAFF.

This rearrangement joins TRBV12-3 or TRBV12-4 to TRBJ1-1, with a weak D call TRBD1 (5 bases). The V end lost 3 bases, the J end lost 6 bases, and 8 bases lay between the germline ends. This CDR3 spans 12 amino acids. In nucleotides, the CDR3 is TGTGCCAGCAGTTTTAGGGACTCTGAAGCTTTCTTT. It encodes CASSFRDSEAFF.

The chain uses TRBV28 and TRBJ1-2; 9 bases are a match to TRBD1. Looked up from germline, CDR1 is MDHEN and CDR2 is SYDVKM. The CDR3 consists of 16 residues. The V and J ends lost 1 base and 6 bases, in that order; junction bases with no gene match: 9. The CDR3, as DNA: TGTGCCAGCAGTTTATTGGGGGTGGGGACAGGGCATGGCTACACCTTC. It yields the protein CASSLLGVGTGHGYTF.

CDR3 DNA: TGTGCCAGCAGCTTGCGGGGGGACAATTCACCCCTCCACTTT. It translates to CASSLRGDNSPLHF. The chain links TRBV5-4 to TRBJ1-6; weak D call: TRBD1 (5 bases). Per the germline V gene, CDR1 is SGHNT and CDR2 is YYREEE (reference sequence). Trimming left V 1 base short and J 7 bases short, with 9 bases between. The CDR3 is made up of 14 amino acids.

This clone came up a few times. This sequence joins TRBV19 and TRBJ2-7, with D perhaps TRBD2 (5 bases). Germline CDR1 is LNHDA and CDR2 is SQIVND (reference sequence). V dropped 7 bases and J dropped 0 bases, with 13 bases sitting between them. This CDR3 spans 14 amino acids. CDR3 in DNA: TGTGCCAGTACCCCCGGACGGGGCTCCTACGAGCAGTACTTC. Protein product: CASTPGRGSYEQYF.

The chain is built from TRBV5-1 and TRBJ2-6, with TRBD1 as a possible D gene (6 bases). From germline, CDR1 is SGHRS and CDR2 YFSETQ. The CDR3 runs 18 residues. V was pared by 5 bases and J by 0 bases, with 18 bases between. The CDR3 DNA reads as TGCGCCAGCAGTCTCAGGGGCCCCCTTAGCTCTGGGGCCAACGTCCTGACTTTC. Translation gives CASSLRGPLSSGANVLTF.

This chain joins TRBV20-1 and TRBJ2-5; 9 bases map to TRBD1. Unmatched junction bases numbered 9, after V lost 3 bases and J lost 1 base. The germline V gene has CDR1 DFQATT and CDR2 SNEGSKA (reference sequence). This CDR3 is built from 16 residues. CDR3 residues: CSASKDRGYLQETQYF. The CDR3 region has the DNA TGCAGTGCTAGTAAGGACAGGGGATACCTCCAAGAGACCCAGTACTTC.

The J gene is TRBJ1-1, the V gene TRBV5-4; 8 nucleotides match TRBD1. Germline CDR1 SGHNT, CDR2 YYREEE (reference sequence). V trimming: 4 bases; J trimming: 0 bases; junction bases outside the gene matches: 8. CDR3 length: 16 residues. DNA of the CDR3: TGTGCCAGCAGCCCTCGGGACAGGAAATTGAACACTGAAGCTTTCTTT. Its protein is CASSPRDRKLNTEAFF.

This rearrangement joins TRBV5-1 to TRBJ2-7, with D perhaps TRBD2 (5 bases). CDR3 length equals 17 residues. V lost 4 bases and J 7 bases, leaving 27 bases between the germline ends. Germline values: CDR1 SGHRS, CDR2 YFSETQ. CDR3 amino acids: CASSTRVPFAGPGEQYF. CDR3 nucleotides: TGCGCCAGCAGCACTCGGGTACCATTCGCGGGTCCGGGGGAGCAGTACTTC.